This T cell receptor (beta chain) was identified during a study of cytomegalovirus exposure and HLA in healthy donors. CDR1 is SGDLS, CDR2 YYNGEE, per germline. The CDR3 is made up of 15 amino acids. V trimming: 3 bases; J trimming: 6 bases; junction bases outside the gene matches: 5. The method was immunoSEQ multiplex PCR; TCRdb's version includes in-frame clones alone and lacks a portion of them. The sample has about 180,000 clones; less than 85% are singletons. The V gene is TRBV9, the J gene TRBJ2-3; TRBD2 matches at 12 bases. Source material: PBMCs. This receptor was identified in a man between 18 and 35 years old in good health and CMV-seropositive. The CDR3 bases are TGTGCCAGCAGCGGGACTAGCGGGGCCGGGGATACGCAGTATTTT. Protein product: CASSGTSGAGDTQYF.